This T cell receptor beta chain was sequenced in a study of blood T cell repertoires in COVID-19. In the study overall: The origin of the acute and convalescent COVID-19 samples was the United States, Italy and Spain. Sample material is recorded as cDNA or gDNA derived from T cells, B-cell-depleted T cells, or PBMCs.

Authors' processing steps: Using reference gene primer amplification, nucleated cell counts were estimated. Clones were read by immunoSEQ multiplex PCR, and TCRdb kept only the in-frame ones, dropping some. The V and J calls and clone size were taken over from that table, and D and trimming were inferred from the DNA. Here the sample spans some 150,000 clones, roughly 76% being singletons. The ends were cut back, 1 base at V and 5 bases at J, with 10 bases in the middle. Germline loops: CDR1 SGHRS, CDR2 YFSETQ. The CDR3 extends over 14 amino acids. The sequence came from a woman between 45 and 60 years old with active or convalescent COVID-19. The sample consisted of peripheral blood. The rearrangement uses TRBV5-1 and TRBJ1-5, with D possibly matching TRBD1 (5 bases). The CDR3 region has the DNA TGCGCCAGCAGCTTGAATGGGGGGGATCAGCCCCAGCATTTT. This translates into CASSLNGGDQPQHF.